This entry is about one TCR beta chain. Sequencing involved patients with CD8+CD57+ cell expansion previously shown by flow cytometry. The CDR3 has 13 amino acids. The V end was cut by 0 bases, the J end by 6 bases, with 9 bases between. Germline CDR1 is LNHNV and CDR2 is YYDKDF (reference sequence). The record originates from a study of CD8+CD57+ T cells in acquired aplastic anemia. Study details: CD4+ and CD8+ cells, once sorted, gave DNA averaging roughly 3 ug.

Profiling that covered TCR beta VDJ and CDR3 relied on genomic DNA as its template. TCRdb reprocessed the reads with MiXCR, giving one entry per CDR3 protein. Found here are about 200,000 distinct CDR3 sequences, roughly 45% of them singletons; the top ten hold 15% to 20%. The chain joins TRBV15 to TRBJ2-7; D is uncertain. The source is a human donor with aplastic anemia. The source material was sorted CD4+, CD8+, or CD8+CD57+ T cells (not recorded which) from PBMCs. The chain's CDR3 is CATSREPLSEQYV. CDR3 DNA: TGTGCCACCAGCAGAGAACCACTTAGCGAGCAGTACGTC.